Listed here is a single T cell receptor beta chain. Antigen: not known. These data originate in a study of cytomegalovirus exposure and HLA in healthy donors. Study-wide results and limits: Later, an analysis showed that TCR beta chains associated with HLA were more clonally expanded than others that were equally common.

60 Vbeta and 13 Jbeta primers were used in PCR. Sequencing was performed with immunoSEQ multiplex PCR; in TCRdb, only in-frame clones are kept and a portion is missing. The data show around 210,000 clones, and the top ten clones hold under 1%. J was trimmed by 9 bases and V by 4 bases; bases with no gene match: 15. This CDR3 has 16 amino acids. CDR1 and CDR2 (germline): SGHDT, YYEEEE. The origin of this receptor is a young woman in good health and CMV-seropositive. J is TRBJ2-1 and V is TRBV5-6; TRBD2 matches 8 bases. Sequenced material: PBMCs. CDR3 residues: CASSPSRLALKVEQFF. CDR3 bases: TGTGCCAGCAGCCCGAGTCGACTAGCGTTAAAGGTTGAGCAGTTCTTC.